The 26 T cell receptor beta chains in this list originate from one sample, sequenced in a study of Ad26.COV2.S vaccination and SARS-CoV-2 variants. Measured with immunoSEQ multiplex PCR; TCRdb has only the in-frame clones, and not every one. The sample has just over 350,000 clones; approximately 90% are singletons. The specimen was peripheral blood, collected after recovery from COVID-19. Receptors originate from a human donor who had recovered from COVID-19.

J is TRBJ2-5 and V is TRBV19; a weak D match, TRBD2 (6 bases). The ends were cut back, 6 bases at V and 2 bases at J, with 13 bases in the middle. Germline CDR1 and CDR2: LNHDA and SQIVND (reference sequence). There are 14 residues in the CDR3. CDR3 in amino acids: CASSRRAGQETQYF. The CDR3 DNA sequence: TGTGCCAGTAGCCGACGGGCGGGACAAGAGACCCAGTACTTC.

The V call is TRBV28, the J call TRBJ1-3; no clear D gene. Trimming took off 5 bases at V and 4 bases at J, with 6 bases between the two ends. The CDR3 has 12 amino acids. Looked up from germline, CDR1 is MDHEN and CDR2 is SYDVKM. The CDR3 coding sequence is TGTGCCAGCAGTCAAGGGGGAAACACCATATATTTT. Protein product: CASSQGGNTIYF.

V is TRBV18 and J is TRBJ1-6; D remains unclear. This CDR3 region has 14 residues. V dropped 3 bases and J dropped 7 bases, with 10 bases sitting between them. CDR1 is KGHSH, CDR2 LQKENI, per germline. This chain's CDR3 is CASSPSNSNSPLHF. The CDR3 DNA reads TGTGCCAGCTCACCCAGCAACTCAAATTCACCCCTCCACTTT.

The CDR3 spells CASSYPGQQETQYF. The CDR3 DNA reads TGTGCCAGCAGCTACCCGGGACAACAAGAGACCCAGTACTTC. The chain recombines TRBV5-5 with TRBJ2-5, with D perhaps TRBD1 (6 bases). CDR1 and CDR2 from the germline V gene are SGHKS and YYEKEE (reference sequence). CDR3 size: 14 residues. The V and J ends lost 3 bases and 2 bases respectively, with 11 bases between them.

The V gene is TRBV4-1, the J gene TRBJ2-5; 9 positions match TRBD2. The junction had 8 bases not matched to a gene; V was cut back by 4 bases and J by 2 bases. The CDR3 totals 16 residues. Germline V gives CDR1 MGHRA, CDR2 YSYEKL. The CDR3 DNA reads TGCGCCAGCAGCCGGTCGGCGGGACTAGCACAAGAGACCCAGTACTTC. It is translated as CASSRSAGLAQETQYF.

This clone occurred once. The rearrangement uses TRBV19 and TRBJ2-5; D may be TRBD1 or TRBD2 (5 bases each). The CDR3 totals 15 residues. Germline V lookup: CDR1 LNHDA, CDR2 SQIVND (reference sequence). V gave up 8 bases and J gave up 0 bases, with 16 bases separating them. The CDR3 region has the DNA TGTGCCAGTGCCAGGGACCATCTTTACCAAGAGACCCAGTACTTC. Residues: CASARDHLYQETQYF.

The gene calls are TRBV11-2 and TRBJ1-4; TRBD1 agrees at 9 bases. Germline lookup yields CDR1 SGHAT and CDR2 FQNNGV. CDR3 length equals 14 residues. V trimming: 3 bases; J trimming: 12 bases; junction bases outside the gene matches: 8. CDR3 nucleotide sequence: TGTGCCAGCAGCTTGGGGACAGGGTATGAGGAACTGTTTTTT. This sequence encodes CASSLGTGYEELFF.

J is TRBJ2-7 and V is TRBV12-5, with D uncertain. CDR1 is LGHNT, CDR2 FRNRAP, per germline. This CDR3 comprises 16 residues. V was shortened by 2 bases and J by 2 bases, with 16 bases between the two germline ends. The CDR3 region has the DNA TGTGCTAGTGGTTTGACCCCCGGGCCCGTCCCCTACGAGCAGTACTTC. Protein sequence: CASGLTPGPVPYEQYF.

As regards this clone: Other nucleotide sequences in the sample specify the same CDR3. The chain combines TRBV4-1 with TRBJ2-7; 11 positions match TRBD1. V lost 4 bases to trimming and J lost 4 bases; unmatched junction nucleotides: 3. CDR3 size: 14 residues. Germline CDR1 MGHRA, CDR2 YSYEKL. CDR3: CASSPGQGGYEQYF. The CDR3 DNA reads as TGCGCCAGCAGCCCGGGACAGGGGGGGTACGAGCAGTACTTC.

The CDR3 spells CASSHRGGSSGVYNEQFF. CDR3 bases: TGTGCCAGCAGCCATAGGGGAGGGTCTAGCGGGGTCTACAATGAGCAGTTCTTC. The chain joins TRBV3-1 (or the pseudogene TRBV3-2) to TRBJ2-1, with TRBD2 matching over 9 bases. Germline V gives CDR1 LGHDT, CDR2 YNNKEL (reference sequence). This CDR3 has 18 residues. Unmatched junction bases numbered 12, after V lost 3 bases and J lost 3 bases.

V gene TRBV24-1 combines with J gene TRBJ1-1, with 10 bases that match TRBD1. The CDR3 sequence is 17 residues long. Looked up from germline, CDR1 is KGHDR and CDR2 is SFDVKD. The V gene end was trimmed by 0 bases and the J gene end by 2 bases; junction bases not matched to a gene: 5. In nucleotides, the CDR3 is TGTGCCACCAGTGATTTGACGGACAGGGGGATAAACACTGAAGCTTTCTTT. It is translated as CATSDLTDRGINTEAFF.

The chain joins TRBV18 to TRBJ1-4; D unclear. CDR1 is KGHSH, CDR2 LQKENI, per germline. The CDR3 loop spans 16 amino acids. The ends were cut back, 2 bases at V and 8 bases at J, with 18 bases in the middle. Here the CDR3 DNA reads TGTGCCAGCTCACCAGAATGGAGGGCAGCGATCGAAAAACTGTTTTTT. Protein sequence: CASSPEWRAAIEKLFF.

V gene TRBV25-1 combines with J gene TRBJ2-7; possible D gene TRBD2, 5 bases. Trimming left V 1 base short and J 7 bases short, with 11 bases between. CDR3 length: 13 residues. From germline, CDR1 is MGHDK and CDR2 SYGVNS. CDR3 protein: CASSESLSGEQYF. The CDR3 coding sequence is TGTGCCAGCAGTGAATCGTTATCGGGGGAGCAGTACTTC.

The chain links TRBV14 to TRBJ1-2; TRBD1 aligns across 12 bases. CDR1 and CDR2 (germline): SGHDN, FVKESK. V trimming: 3 bases; J trimming: 4 bases; junction bases outside the gene matches: 6. This CDR3 comprises 16 residues. CDR3 sequence reads: CASSHRDRGLGYGYTF. CDR3 DNA sequence: TGTGCCAGCAGCCACCGGGACAGGGGGCTTGGCTATGGCTACACCTTC.

J is TRBJ1-1 and V is TRBV6-5; a possible D gene is TRBD1 (6 bases). Trimming pared 6 bases from V and 2 bases from J, leaving 10 bases between. The CDR3 sequence is 13 residues long. The germline V gene has CDR1 MNHEY and CDR2 SVGAGI. The chain's CDR3 is CASSLTGNTEAFF. The CDR3 nucleotides are TGTGCCAGCAGCTTGACAGGAAACACTGAAGCTTTCTTT.

The V call is TRBV9, the J call TRBJ1-6, with TRBD1 as a possible D gene (5 bases). The CDR3 loop spans 15 amino acids. Per the germline V gene, CDR1 is SGDLS and CDR2 is YYNGEE. Trimming removed 0 bases at V and 9 bases at J, with 13 bases between. The CDR3, as DNA: TGTGCCAGCAGCGTAGATCAGGGCGGACCTTCACCCCTCCACTTT. Amino acid sequence: CASSVDQGGPSPLHF.

The chain joins TRBV7-8 to TRBJ2-7; D gene uncertain. The germline CDR1 and CDR2 sequences are SGHVS and FQNEAQ. V was trimmed by 0 bases and J by 5 bases, leaving 5 bases between them. This CDR3 has 12 amino acids. The CDR3 DNA reads TGTGCCAGCAGCTTAGCGAGGCACGAGCAGTACTTC. It is translated as CASSLARHEQYF.

This clone was observed a single time. The chain employs TRBV6-5 and TRBJ2-1, with D unresolved. The CDR3 has 14 amino acids. CDR1 and CDR2 (germline): MNHEY, SVGAGI. V lost 5 bases and J 0 bases, leaving 8 bases between the germline ends. The CDR3 nucleotides are TGTGCCAGCAGTATGGACCACTCCTACAATGAGCAGTTCTTC. It translates to CASSMDHSYNEQFF.

The chain carries TRBV7-9 and TRBJ2-7; tentative D call: TRBD2 (6 bases). This CDR3 contains 15 residues. CDR1 and CDR2 (germline): SEHNR, FQNEAQ (reference sequence). The V end lost 1 base, the J end lost 1 base, and 11 bases lay between the germline ends. CDR3 sequence (DNA): TGTGCCAGCAGCTTAGAGGGCGGGGCGTCCTACGAGCAGTACTTC. As protein: CASSLEGGASYEQYF.

The chain carries TRBV19 and TRBJ2-2; 8 positions agree with TRBD1. V shed 4 bases, J shed 7 bases, and the junction held 8 bases outside the gene matches. The length of the CDR3 is 15 residues. Germline lookup yields CDR1 LNHDA and CDR2 SQIVND (reference sequence). The CDR3 loop reads CASSTWDRRSGELFF. In DNA form, the CDR3 reads TGTGCCAGTAGTACATGGGACAGGAGGAGCGGGGAGCTGTTTTTT.

J is TRBJ1-6 and V is TRBV9, with unresolved D. CDR1 and CDR2 (germline): SGDLS, YYNGEE. V lost 2 bases and J 4 bases, leaving 10 bases between the germline ends. This CDR3 contains 15 residues. DNA of the CDR3: TGTGCCAGCAGCGTTACGGGAGTTTATAATTCACCCCTCCACTTT. It specifies CASSVTGVYNSPLHF.

The rearrangement uses TRBV24-1 and TRBJ2-3; no definite D call. V was trimmed by 6 bases and J by 1 base, leaving 19 bases between them. This CDR3 is built from 17 residues. The germline gives CDR1 KGHDR, CDR2 SFDVKD. The CDR3 nucleotides are TGTGCCACCAGTTCCTCAAACACGCACGTGGGCACAGATACGCAGTATTTT. It yields the protein CATSSSNTHVGTDTQYF.

V is TRBV7-2 and J is TRBJ1-5; no clear D. V gave up 1 base and J gave up 4 bases, with 8 bases separating them. This CDR3 is 14 amino acids long. Germline V gene lookup returns CDR1 SGHTA and CDR2 FQGNSA. The CDR3 here is CASSLELSNQPQHF. DNA for the CDR3: TGTGCCAGCAGCTTAGAACTCTCGAATCAGCCCCAGCATTTT.

This clone was picked up a small number of times. CDR3 amino acids: CASSQDIQGRPQHF. In DNA, the CDR3 is TGCGCCAGCAGCCAAGATATTCAAGGGCGGCCCCAGCATTTT. The chain recombines TRBV4-3 with TRBJ1-5; no firm D call. CDR3 length: 14 residues. In germline, CDR1 is LGHNA, CDR2 YSLEER. Trimming removed 0 bases at V and 9 bases at J, with 12 bases between.

The chain links TRBV10-2 to TRBJ2-2, with 11 bases lining up with TRBD1. Germline V lookup: CDR1 WSHSY, CDR2 SAAADI. CDR3 size: 16 residues. Germline trimming cut 6 bases from V and 7 bases from J; bases unmatched to any gene: 10. The CDR3 DNA reads TGCGCCAGCAGCCTCCCGTGGGGGACAGGGGGCGGGGAGCTGTTTTTT. This codes for CASSLPWGTGGGELFF.

The chain joins TRBV4-1 to TRBJ2-1, with TRBD1 matching 8 bases. From germline, CDR1 is MGHRA and CDR2 YSYEKL. This CDR3 spans 16 amino acids. The trim removed 0 bases at V and 8 bases at J, leaving 9 bases unmatched. CDR3 bases: TGCGCCAGCAGCCAAGATTGGGCAGGGGGCGGTTATGAGCAGTTCTTC. Amino acids: CASSQDWAGGGYEQFF.